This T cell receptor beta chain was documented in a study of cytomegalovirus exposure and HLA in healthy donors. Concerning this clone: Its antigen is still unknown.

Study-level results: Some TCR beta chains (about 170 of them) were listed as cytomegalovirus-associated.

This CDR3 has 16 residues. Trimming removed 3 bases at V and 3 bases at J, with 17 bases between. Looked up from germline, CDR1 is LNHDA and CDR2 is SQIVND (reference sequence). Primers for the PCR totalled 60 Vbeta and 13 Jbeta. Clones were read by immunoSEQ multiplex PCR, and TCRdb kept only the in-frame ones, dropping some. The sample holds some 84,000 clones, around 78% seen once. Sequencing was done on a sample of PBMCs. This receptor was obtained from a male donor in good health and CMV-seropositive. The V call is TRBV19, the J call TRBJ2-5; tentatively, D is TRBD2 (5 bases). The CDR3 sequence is CASSMSPGRTEETQYF. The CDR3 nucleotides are TGTGCCAGTAGTATGTCTCCAGGCCGGACTGAAGAGACCCAGTACTTC.